The text below deals with one T cell receptor beta chain. This clone was detected only a few times. It lacks a known antigen. Nothing much larger sits one base from this clone, and base qualities are not available. Whole blood was collected in K2EDTA tubes by collaborating institutions according to the institutions' own protocols. For TCRbeta analysis, collaborators shipped samples as frozen whole blood, isolated PBMCs, or DNA extracted from either of those sample types. The data derive from a study of blood T cell repertoires in COVID-19 (dated by TCRdb to about 2020). A note on the overall study: Samples covering the acute and convalescent phases of COVID-19 were provided by collaborators in the United States, Italy and Spain. The prospective study material was composed of cDNA or gDNA derived from T cells, B-cell-depleted T cells, or PBMCs. A de-identified subject ID, COVID-19 status, age in years and sex were almost always included in the sample metadata. The samples were drawn from the first 160 participants of the ongoing ImmuneRACE study and from 1,254 subjects provided by 6 global collaborators. Deeply sampled blood TCRbeta repertoires from subjects exposed to, actively infected with, or recovered from COVID-19 were included in the dataset. Where HLA class I and class II types were available, the types were taken from metadata supplied by the sample provider, not from assay-based typing. A freely available public database, intended as a resource for researchers studying the immune response to SARS-CoV-2, is where the repertoires were released. What the research found in general, with its limitations: Clinical and demographic metadata were provided uncurated, with the amount varying by source and participant.

The immunoSEQ Assay, a bias-controlled multiplex PCR, was used to amplify TCRbeta CDR3 regions from genomic DNA. Turning to the authors' computational methods: The number of nucleated cells in each sample was estimated from the amplification of reference gene primers within the assay. To quantify the absolute abundance of each unique TCRbeta CDR3 rearrangement, sequence reads were collapsed and filtered. For each sample, productive Simpson clonality was calculated by taking the square root of Simpson's diversity index across productive rearrangements. In TCRdb, the immuneACCESS table is reduced to in-frame sequences with V and J assigned. These tables do not hold every clone; where another copy was compared, an unresolved V gene accounts for under half, and the others remain unexplained. The V and J calls and clone size come from that table; D and trimming were worked out from the DNA. In this sample the table shows under 150,000 clones, around 86% of which occur a single time. Roughly 2.5% of the sample is held by the ten biggest clonotypes.

The TCR comes from a man in his forties or fifties with active COVID-19. The sequencing input was peripheral blood.

The nucleotide sequence is given as TGTGCCAGCAGTGAGGGGGCTCGCCCGTTTTTT. The translation is CASSEGARPFF. The chain was built from TRBV6-4 and TRBJ1-4, with a weak D call of TRBD1 (6 bases match). The germline V gene provides CDR1 MRHNA and CDR2 SNTAGT. From the cysteine through the phenylalanine, the CDR3 covers 11 amino acids. The sequence is cut down to CDR3 DNA, 33 bases in frame from base 1. The junction carries 12 bases between V and J, which are trimmed by 3 bases and 16 bases respectively.